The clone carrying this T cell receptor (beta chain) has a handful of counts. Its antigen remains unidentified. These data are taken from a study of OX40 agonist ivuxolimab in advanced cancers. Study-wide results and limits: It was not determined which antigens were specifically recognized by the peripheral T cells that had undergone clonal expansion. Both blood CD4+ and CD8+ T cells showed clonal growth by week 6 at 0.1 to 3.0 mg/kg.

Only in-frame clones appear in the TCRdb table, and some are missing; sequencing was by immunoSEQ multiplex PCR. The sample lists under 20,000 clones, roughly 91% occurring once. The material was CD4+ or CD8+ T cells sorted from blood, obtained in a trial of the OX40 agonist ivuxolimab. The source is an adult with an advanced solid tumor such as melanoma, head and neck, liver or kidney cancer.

CDR3 region: CASRLAGGYEQYF. In DNA, the CDR3 is TGTGCCAGCAGGTTAGCGGGAGGTTACGAGCAGTACTTC. V usage is TRBV27 and J usage is TRBJ2-7; 10 bases map to TRBD2. The junction had 3 bases not matched to a gene; V was cut back by 6 bases and J by 4 bases. The germline V gene has CDR1 MNHEY and CDR2 SMNVEV (reference sequence). The CDR3 runs 13 residues.